This T cell receptor beta chain was sequenced during a study of T cells in Graves' hyperthyroidism and ophthalmopathy (dated by TCRdb to the late 2010s). Looking at the study overall: Peripheral blood was sampled at the time of initial diagnosis, prior to any treatment. According to the paper, TCR Vbeta CDR3 sequencing was carried out on 135 peripheral blood samples, which came from 40 to 45 ophthalmopathy, around 75 hyperthyroidism and some 17 progressor patients. An independent validation cohort of under 20 hyperthyroidism patients and over 15 patients who later progressed to ophthalmopathy tested prospective prediction of ophthalmopathy. In six Graves' hyperthyroidism patients, the study also compared T-cell repertoires from thyroid tissue with T-cell repertoires from blood. The 75 to 100 discovery patients were divided at random into training and test sets in a 7:3 ratio. To identify distinguishing TCR V-J signatures, a discovery cohort of 95 to 100 patients was used, comprising some 45 with Graves' ophthalmopathy and approximately 58 with stable Graves' hyperthyroidism. After blood sampling, hyperthyroidism patients were treated with methimazole at a starting dose of 30 mg daily, and ophthalmopathy patients were treated with high-dose intravenous methylprednisolone. What the work shows at the level of the full study, not this receptor alone: Most expanded thyroid clonotypes (frequency above 0.001) were also detected in blood, a finding suggesting that blood repertoires may reflect thyroid immune responses. In validation, the model predicted progression to ophthalmopathy a median of about 6.8 months before onset, with roughly 68% sensitivity and 72.22% specificity. Sample size was not statistically predetermined, and blinding of investigators to group allocation was not performed. In cross-validation, a model built on a 13 V-J signature told ophthalmopathy apart from stable hyperthyroidism with 85% to 90% sensitivity and roughly 81% specificity, and in testing the same model reached 80%/75%.

CDR1 is given as DFQATT and CDR2 as SNEGSKA, both from the germline V gene (reference sequence). The CDR3 starts with the cysteine, ends with the phenylalanine, and has 15 residues. CDR3 DNA is the only sequence kept; it has 45 bases, read in frame from the first base. The trim is 0 bases for V and 0 bases for J, with a gap of 10 bases between the germline ends. With respect to this clonotype: This clone's antigen is unknown. Nothing much larger sits one base from this clone, and base qualities are not available.

TCR beta CDR3 regions were amplified from RNA transcripts. A first-round RT-PCR of the TCR CDR3 used the HTBI primer set with the Qiagen OneStep RT-PCR kit. A second multiplex PCR round built the libraries, followed by size selection and purification. Libraries were sequenced paired-end with 100 bp reads on an Illumina HiSeq2000. As for the authors' bioinformatics: Raw data were processed with SOAPnuke, discarding reads with adapters, uncalled bases, mean Phred below 15, or no exact constant-primer or identifier match. COPE v1.2.5 was used to merge the high-quality paired reads, and each unique nucleotide sequence was defined as a clonotype. MiTCR v1.1 was used to align clonotypes to the IMGT TRBV, TRBD and TRBJ reference segments. Analysis was restricted to V-J combinations with a frequency above 0.0001, which covered 99% to 99.2% of repertoires. The TCS score was defined as the ratio of F50 (clonal expansion) to E x V (chaos), calculated using BLOSUM62-based TCRdist between CDR3 peptides within each V-J. Welch's t-statistics and random forest reduced 514 V-J features to 10 to 15, which were used in a naive Bayes classifier (R e1071). TCRdb reanalyzed the raw reads on its own, using fastp at Q25 for trimming and MiXCR for clone calling, and kept in-frame beta chains. Rows are combined by CDR3 protein, so each entry shows the most common genes and DNA. None of the V and J calls come from the authors' own analysis; TCRdb made them. Across this sample there are about 720,000 distinct CDR3 sequences, with about a sixth seen only once. The top ten constitute 8.4% of the sample.

Graves' hyperthyroidism was defined as stable when no progression to ophthalmopathy occurred over 18 months of follow-up. The hyperthyroidism patients were between 18 and 65 years old and newly diagnosed, with a disease duration of less than 2 months. Patients with uncontrolled infections, other autoimmune diseases, pregnancy or lactation were excluded. Diagnoses were established on the basis of clinical symptoms, serum thyroxine and TRAb, thyroid ultrasound, and orbital computed tomography. PBMCs were isolated from roughly 10 ml of fresh peripheral blood by Ficoll-Paque density gradient centrifugation. Trizol reagent was used to extract total RNA, and RNA quality was then checked on an Agilent 2100 Bioanalyzer.

Recombination linked TRBV20-1 to TRBJ2-3; the D segment could be TRBD2, given 5 matching bases. The receptor was isolated from a man in his late teens or twenties with Graves' hyperthyroidism. Input material: blood. The DNA sequence reads TGCAGTGCTAGAGATCACCGGGATAGCACAGATACGCAGTATTTT. It codes for CSARDHRDSTDTQYF.